The 30 T cell receptor beta chains below were found in one sample sequenced in a study of cytomegalovirus exposure and HLA in healthy donors. PCR used 60 Vbeta primers and 13 Jbeta primers. Produced via immunoSEQ multiplex PCR; TCRdb's table is partial and in-frame only. Among around 210,000 clones listed, roughly four fifths were seen once. Sequences were obtained from PBMCs. Receptors were obtained from a woman aged 40 to 55 in good health and CMV-seronegative.

The genes are TRBV27 and TRBJ1-1; weak D call: TRBD1 (5 bases). This CDR3 comprises 17 residues. V was pared by 2 bases and J by 0 bases, with 16 bases between. Germline V gives CDR1 MNHEY, CDR2 SMNVEV (reference sequence). This CDR3 reads CASSLHRTYSMNTEAFF. CDR3 nucleotide sequence: TGTGCCAGCAGTTTACACAGGACCTACTCTATGAACACTGAAGCTTTCTTT.

The J gene is TRBJ2-7, the V gene TRBV4-1; weak D call: TRBD2 (5 bases). Germline CDR1 reads MGHRA; CDR2 reads YSYEKL. Between the trimmed V and J ends, which lost 4 bases and 1 base, there was a span of 11 bases. This CDR3 is 14 amino acids long. The DNA of the CDR3 is TGCGCCAGCAGCCCGGAGGAGTTGTCCTACGAGCAGTACTTC. This encodes CASSPEELSYEQYF.

V usage is TRBV14 and J usage is TRBJ1-2; D uncertain. This CDR3 spans 15 amino acids. Germline CDR1 reads SGHDN; CDR2 reads FVKESK. The V gene lost 0 bases and the J gene lost 1 base, with 9 bases spanning the gap. CDR3 amino acids: CASSQDLIFNYGYTF. In nucleotides, the CDR3 is TGTGCCAGCAGCCAAGATCTAATATTTAACTATGGCTACACCTTC.

This clone was seen just once. The rearrangement uses TRBV7-8 and TRBJ1-4; a weak D match, TRBD1 (5 bases). Trimming cost V 5 bases and J 3 bases, with 10 bases left between them. This CDR3 has 14 amino acids. Germline V CDR1 and CDR2: SGHVS, FQNEAQ. CDR3 coding DNA: TGTGCCAGCAGCGACAGACCAGCTAATGAAAAACTGTTTTTT. Encoded protein: CASSDRPANEKLFF.

The rearrangement uses TRBV6-5 and TRBJ1-1, with TRBD1 matching 7 bases. V lost 5 bases, J lost 0 bases, and 6 bases stayed unmatched. Germline loops: CDR1 MNHEY, CDR2 SVGAGI. The CDR3 consists of 15 residues. This CDR3 reads CASSGDRVLNTEAFF. The CDR3 DNA reads as TGTGCCAGCAGTGGGGACAGAGTCTTGAACACTGAAGCTTTCTTT.

V gene TRBV28 combines with J gene TRBJ1-1; D is unresolved. Germline CDR1 MDHEN, CDR2 SYDVKM. Trimming removed 5 bases from V and 2 bases from J, with 15 bases in between. The CDR3 consists of 15 residues. CDR3 amino acids: CASSPTSEVNTEAFF. CDR3 sequence (DNA): TGTGCCAGCAGTCCCACCAGTGAGGTTAACACTGAAGCTTTCTTT. The whole variable domain, remainder taken from reference TRBV28 and TRBJ1-1, is DVKVTQSSRYLVKRTGEKVFLECVQDMDHENMFWYRQDPGLGLRLIYFSYDVKMKEKGDIPEGYSVSREKKERFSLILESASTNQTSMYLCASSPTSEVNTEAFFGQGTRLTVV.

The chain uses TRBV9 and TRBJ2-2; 8 bases align to TRBD2. The CDR3 has 16 amino acids. CDR1 SGDLS and CDR2 YYNGEE come from the germline V gene. J was trimmed by 5 bases and V by 4 bases; bases with no gene match: 10. The CDR3 spells CASSLVGGRSTGELFF. The CDR3 DNA follows: TGTGCCAGCAGCCTTGTTGGCGGGAGGTCAACCGGGGAGCTGTTTTTT.

V usage is TRBV7-9 and J usage is TRBJ1-3; D is undetermined. This CDR3 spans 14 amino acids. V was trimmed by 3 bases and J by 5 bases, leaving 11 bases between them. The germline CDR1 and CDR2 sequences are SEHNR and FQNEAQ (reference sequence). The DNA for the CDR3 is TGTGCCAGCAGCTTTCAGACTACGAGAAACACCATATATTTT. Translated: CASSFQTTRNTIYF.

This clone was observed once. The chain couples TRBV29-1 to TRBJ2-1, with 12 bases aligning to TRBD2. The V and J ends lost 4 bases and 4 bases, in that order; junction bases with no gene match: 5. CDR1 is SQVTM, CDR2 ANQGSEA, per germline. The CDR3 covers 15 residues. CDR3 region: CSVAPGLAGYNEQFF. CDR3 nucleotides: TGCAGCGTTGCCCCGGGACTAGCGGGTTACAATGAGCAGTTCTTC.

In its sample, this clone was seen once. This rearrangement joins TRBV2 to TRBJ2-3; D gene ambiguous. Germline CDR1 reads SNHLY; CDR2 reads FYNNEI. The CDR3 is made up of 12 amino acids. The V end was cut by 8 bases, the J end by 0 bases, with 6 bases between. This CDR3 is CASEHSTDTQYF. Here the CDR3 DNA reads TGTGCCAGCGAGCATAGCACAGATACGCAGTATTTT.

The rearrangement uses TRBV29-1 and TRBJ2-1, with D possibly being TRBD2 (5 bases). The CDR3 has 13 amino acids. The V end lost 7 bases, the J end lost 0 bases, and 10 bases lay between the germline ends. Germline CDR1 reads SQVTM; CDR2 reads ANQGSEA. The CDR3 sequence is CSARESSYNEQFF. The CDR3 region has the DNA TGCAGCGCGAGGGAGAGCTCCTACAATGAGCAGTTCTTC.

The J gene is TRBJ2-2, the V gene TRBV5-6; 10 bases map to TRBD2. The CDR3 totals 18 residues. V shed 6 bases and J 2 bases; nucleotides not matched to a gene: 13. Germline V gives CDR1 SGHDT, CDR2 YYEEEE. CDR3 protein: CASNQKTAGGYNTGELFF. The CDR3 region has the DNA TGTGCCAGCAACCAGAAGACAGCGGGAGGGTACAACACCGGGGAGCTGTTTTTT.

The rearrangement joins TRBV6-5 to TRBJ2-1; 10 bases agree with TRBD2. Germline V gives CDR1 MNHEY, CDR2 SVGAGI. V was pared by 6 bases and J by 4 bases, with 6 bases of the junction left unmatched. This CDR3 spans 15 amino acids. In DNA form, the CDR3 reads TGTGCCAGCAGCCCAAGCGGGAGGGGATACAATGAGCAGTTCTTC. As protein: CASSPSGRGYNEQFF.

The chain has TRBV10-3 and TRBJ1-3; D unresolved. The V end lost 8 bases, the J end lost 0 bases, and 11 bases lay between the germline ends. The CDR3 consists of 14 residues. Germline V gene sequence: CDR1 ENHRY, CDR2 SYGVKD. CDR3 sequence reads: CAIGAGFSGNTIYF. The CDR3 nucleotides read TGTGCCATCGGAGCGGGGTTCTCTGGAAACACCATATATTTT.

The V gene is TRBV6-5, the J gene TRBJ1-5; 9 nucleotides match TRBD1. Per the germline V gene, CDR1 is MNHEY and CDR2 is SVGAGI. This CDR3 has 14 amino acids. J was trimmed by 6 bases and V by 6 bases; bases with no gene match: 6. DNA for the CDR3: TGTGCCAGCAGATTCAGACAGGGGGTTCAGCCCCAGCATTTT. Amino acids: CASRFRQGVQPQHF.

This clone turned up a few times. The rearrangement links TRBV12-1 to TRBJ2-2; the D call TRBD2 from the table was never checked on the DNA. TRBV12-1 has pseudogene status. This CDR3 spans 17 amino acids. This CDR3 is CASSFGYNEDRAGELFF. As DNA, the CDR3 is TGTGCCAGCAGCTTTGGATACAATGAGGATAGAGCCGGGGAGCTGTTTTTT.

Comment on this clone: The same CDR3 arises from other DNA sequences in this sample as well. The chain recombines TRBV2 with TRBJ2-3; 12 bases align to TRBD2. Germline assignment: CDR1 SNHLY and CDR2 FYNNEI. The ends lost 3 bases at V and 3 bases at J; junction bases unmatched: 4. The CDR3 loop spans 16 amino acids. The CDR3 DNA is TGTGCCAGCAGTGAGGGTCTAGCGGGAGGGACAGATACGCAGTATTTT. Its translation: CASSEGLAGGTDTQYF.

The genes are TRBV30 and TRBJ1-1, with D possibly matching TRBD1 (6 bases). Germline values: CDR1 GTSNPN, CDR2 SVGIG (reference sequence). The CDR3 runs to 13 residues. V dropped 2 bases and J dropped 5 bases, with 12 bases sitting between them. CDR3 nucleotides: TGTGCCTGGAGTTTCGGGGGGCGGACTGAAGCTTTCTTT. This gives the protein CAWSFGGRTEAFF. Drawing the rest from reference TRBV30 and TRBJ1-1, the complete variable domain is SQTIHQWPATLVQPVGSPLSLECTVEGTSNPNLYWYRQAAGRGLQLLFYSVGIGQISSEVPQNLSASRPQDRQFILSSKKLLLSDSGFYLCAWSFGGRTEAFFGQGTRLTVV.

CDR3 residues: CASSVGLDWEQYF. CDR3 coding DNA: TGTGCCAGCAGCGTAGGGCTTGATTGGGAGCAGTACTTC. The chain uses TRBV9 and TRBJ2-7, with D uncertain. The CDR3 has 13 amino acids. The V end lost 0 bases, the J end lost 7 bases, and 11 bases lay between the germline ends. The germline V gene has CDR1 SGDLS and CDR2 YYNGEE.

The chain has TRBV7-2 and TRBJ2-7; 13 bases map to TRBD2. Germline V gene data show CDR1 as SGHTA and CDR2 as FQGNSA. The CDR3 totals 18 residues. J gave up 7 bases and V 0 bases, and 12 bases lay outside the gene matches. CDR3 region: CASSLARVTSGRAREQYF. CDR3 DNA: TGTGCCAGCAGCTTAGCGCGGGTTACTAGCGGGAGGGCCAGGGAGCAGTACTTC.

The chain uses TRBV5-1 and TRBJ2-2; tentatively, D is TRBD2 (6 bases). Trimming took 7 bases from V and 1 from J, leaving 17 bases between them. This CDR3 is 16 amino acids long. CDR1 SGHRS and CDR2 YFSETQ come from the germline V gene. CDR3 loop: CASRRGGSLNTGELFF. DNA of the CDR3: TGCGCCAGCCGGCGGGGCGGGTCCTTGAACACCGGGGAGCTGTTTTTT.

This chain uses TRBV28 with TRBJ2-7; TRBD1 agrees at 8 bases. Germline loops: CDR1 MDHEN, CDR2 SYDVKM. With 3 bases clipped from V and 11 bases from J, the junction kept 9 bases outside the gene matches. The CDR3 extends over 13 amino acids. The CDR3 DNA sequence: TGTGCCAGCAGTTTGGACAGGGTGGTTAAGGAGTACTTC. This encodes CASSLDRVVKEYF.

V usage is TRBV29-1 and J usage is TRBJ2-2; 14 bases align to TRBD2. Trimming took 7 bases from V and 5 from J; bases not matched to a gene: 3. This CDR3 has 14 residues. Germline CDR1 SQVTM, CDR2 ANQGSEA. The CDR3 loop is CSEGLAGDTGELFF. CDR3 coding DNA: TGCAGCGAGGGACTAGCGGGAGATACCGGGGAGCTGTTTTTT.

The V and J genes are TRBV28 and TRBJ2-5; the match to TRBD1 covers 7 bases. CDR1 MDHEN and CDR2 SYDVKM come from the germline V gene. V lost 6 bases to trimming and J lost 8 bases; unmatched junction nucleotides: 15. The CDR3 totals 15 residues. This chain's CDR3 is CASSPWDRPYGTQYF. For the CDR3, the DNA is TGTGCCAGCAGCCCATGGGACAGACCCTACGGAACCCAGTACTTC.

The chain couples TRBV18 to TRBJ2-4, with D perhaps matching TRBD1 (6 bases). CDR1 KGHSH and CDR2 LQKENI come from the germline V gene. The CDR3 length is 14 residues. V lost 8 bases and J 7 bases, leaving 18 bases between the germline ends. The CDR3 reads CASAPGHGQNIQYF. The CDR3 coding sequence is TGTGCCAGCGCTCCGGGACACGGGCAGAACATTCAGTACTTC.

The chain uses TRBV7-8 and TRBJ1-4; D ambiguous. This CDR3 is built from 17 residues. Trimming pared 4 bases from V and 0 bases from J, leaving 15 bases between. Germline-derived CDR1 and CDR2 are SGHVS and FQNEAQ. CDR3 nucleotides: TGTGCCAGCAGCTCCCGTGCAGGAACCGCAACTAATGAAAAACTGTTTTTT. Protein sequence: CASSSRAGTATNEKLFF.

V usage is TRBV19 and J usage is TRBJ1-5, with a tentative D call TRBD1 (5 bases). The CDR3 totals 17 residues. V shed 5 bases and J shed 0 bases, with 17 bases lying between them. Germline V gene sequence: CDR1 LNHDA, CDR2 SQIVND (reference sequence). The CDR3 DNA reads TGTGCCAGTAGTGCTCTAAACAGGCCCCATAGCAATCAGCCCCAGCATTTT. It encodes CASSALNRPHSNQPQHF.

The chain joins TRBV27 to TRBJ2-2; possible D gene TRBD1, 5 bases. Germline CDR1 reads MNHEY; CDR2 reads SMNVEV (reference sequence). The CDR3 is 14 residues long. With 0 bases removed from V and 4 bases from J, the gap between germline ends came to 6 bases. This chain's CDR3 is CASSLSRATGELFF. In DNA, the CDR3 is TGTGCCAGCAGTTTATCCAGGGCCACCGGGGAGCTGTTTTTT.

The chain links TRBV19 to TRBJ1-1; D gene unclear. With 2 bases removed from V and 1 base from J, the gap between germline ends came to 20 bases. Germline V lookup: CDR1 LNHDA, CDR2 SQIVND (reference sequence). The CDR3 extends over 18 amino acids. CDR3 nucleotides: TGTGCCAGTAGTATAATAGCGGGCCACGGGTCACCGAACACTGAAGCTTTCTTT. It is translated as CASSIIAGHGSPNTEAFF.

This clone was found once. The V call is TRBV30, the J call TRBJ2-7, with TRBD1 matching 8 bases. The CDR3 loop spans 14 amino acids. Unmatched junction bases numbered 6, after V lost 2 bases and J lost 3 bases. Per germline, CDR1 GTSNPN and CDR2 SVGIG (reference sequence). In DNA, the CDR3 is TGTGCCTGGAGTTTAGGGACAGGCGACTACGAGCAGTACTTC. Its protein product is CAWSLGTGDYEQYF.